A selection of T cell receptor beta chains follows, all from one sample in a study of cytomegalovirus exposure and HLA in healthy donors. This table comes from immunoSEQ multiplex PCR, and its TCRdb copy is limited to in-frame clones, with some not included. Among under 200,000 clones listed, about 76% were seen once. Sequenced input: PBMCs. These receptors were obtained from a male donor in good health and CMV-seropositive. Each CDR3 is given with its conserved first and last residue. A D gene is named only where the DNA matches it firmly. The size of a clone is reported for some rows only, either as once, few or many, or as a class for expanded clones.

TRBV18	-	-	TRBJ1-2	CASSPDSTYGYTF	TGTGCCAGCTCCCCTGACAGTACCTATGGCTACACCTTC
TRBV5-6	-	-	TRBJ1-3	CASSLFQAGNTIYF	TGTGCCAGCAGTTTGTTCCAGGCTGGAAACACCATATATTTT
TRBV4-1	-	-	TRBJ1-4	CASSRLSLTNEKLFF	TGCGCCAGCAGCCGCCTCAGTTTAACTAATGAAAAACTGTTTTTT
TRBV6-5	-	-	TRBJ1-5	CASSPGTYQPQHF	TGTGCCAGCAGCCCCGGGACTTATCAGCCCCAGCATTTT
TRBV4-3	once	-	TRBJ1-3	CASSQDDRFPGNTIYF	TGCGCCAGCAGCCAAGATGACAGGTTCCCTGGAAACACCATATATTTT
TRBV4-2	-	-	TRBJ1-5	CASSQDYRQGGDRPQHF	TGTGCCAGCAGCCAAGATTACCGCCAGGGTGGTGATCGGCCCCAGCATTTT
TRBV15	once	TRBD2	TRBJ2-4	CATSRVGGYGIAKNIQYF	TGTGCCACCAGCAGAGTCGGGGGGTACGGAATAGCCAAAAACATTCAGTACTTC
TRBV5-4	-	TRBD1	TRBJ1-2	CASSVGTDSNYGYTF	TGTGCCAGCAGCGTTGGGACAGATTCTAACTATGGCTACACCTTC
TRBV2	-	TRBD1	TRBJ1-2	CASSGTGGNYGYTF	TGTGCCAGCAGTGGGACAGGGGGCAACTATGGCTACACCTTC
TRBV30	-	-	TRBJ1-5	CAWSVRVNQPQHF	TGTGCCTGGAGTGTTCGGGTTAATCAGCCCCAGCATTTT
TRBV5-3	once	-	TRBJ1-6	CARSFDRTRQQSPLHF	TGTGCCAGAAGTTTTGACAGGACTCGCCAACAATCACCCCTCCACTTT
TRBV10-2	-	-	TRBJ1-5	CASSDSAGAFQAQHF	TGCGCCAGCAGTGATTCGGCAGGGGCCTTCCAGGCCCAGCATTTT
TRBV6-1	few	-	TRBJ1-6	CASSAGEWNSPLHF	TGTGCCAGCAGTGCCGGGGAGTGGAATTCACCCCTCCACTTT
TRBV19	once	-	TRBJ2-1	CASSIGGTEQFF	TGTGCCAGTAGTATAGGTGGCACTGAGCAGTTCTTC
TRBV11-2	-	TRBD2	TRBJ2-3	CASSSSRLAGSTDTQYF	TGTGCCAGCAGCTCCTCGCGACTAGCGGGAAGCACAGATACGCAGTATTTT
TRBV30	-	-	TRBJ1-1	CAWTVGGNSEAFF	TGTGCCTGGACGGTCGGGGGGAACTCTGAAGCTTTCTTT
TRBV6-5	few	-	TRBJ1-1	CASSYSWESGTEAFF	TGTGCCAGCAGTTACTCGTGGGAGTCGGGCACTGAAGCTTTCTTT
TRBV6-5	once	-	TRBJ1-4	CASSNLGAINEKLFF	TGTGCCAGCAGTAACTTAGGGGCGATTAATGAAAAACTGTTTTTT
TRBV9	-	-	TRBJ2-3	CASSVGGYPDTQYF	TGTGCCAGCAGCGTAGGCGGATACCCAGATACGCAGTATTTT
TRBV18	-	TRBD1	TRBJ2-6	CASSPRPGGYSGANVLTF	TGTGCCAGCTCACCCCGCCCAGGGGGTTACTCTGGGGCCAACGTCCTGACTTTC
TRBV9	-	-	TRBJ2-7	CASSVAGAAVHEQYF	TGTGCCAGCAGCGTAGCTGGGGCGGCAGTACACGAGCAGTACTTC
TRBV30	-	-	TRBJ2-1	CAWSSSGYLNEQFF	TGTGCCTGGAGTTCAAGCGGCTACCTAAACGAGCAGTTCTTC
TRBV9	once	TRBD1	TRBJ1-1	CASSVTGDNTEAFF	TGTGCCAGCAGCGTGACAGGGGACAACACTGAAGCTTTCTTT
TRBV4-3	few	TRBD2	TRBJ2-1	CASSQNGGENNEQFF	TGCGCCAGCAGCCAGAACGGGGGGGAAAACAATGAGCAGTTCTTC
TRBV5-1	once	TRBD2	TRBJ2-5	CASSLEPSGGTETQYF	TGCGCCAGCAGCTTGGAGCCCAGCGGGGGGACAGAGACCCAGTACTTC
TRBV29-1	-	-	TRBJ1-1	CSVGGNRGAEAFF	TGCAGCGTTGGAGGGAACCGCGGCGCTGAAGCTTTCTTT
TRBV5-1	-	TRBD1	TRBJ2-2	CASSLGDRVTGELFF	TGCGCCAGCAGCTTGGGGGACAGGGTAACCGGGGAGCTGTTTTTT
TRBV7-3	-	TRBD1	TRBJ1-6	CASSQQGGYNSPLHF	TGTGCCAGCAGCCAACAGGGGGGCTATAATTCACCCCTCCACTTT
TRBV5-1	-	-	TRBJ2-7	CASSTRPNGGPYEQYF	TGCGCCAGCAGCACCAGGCCTAACGGGGGGCCCTACGAGCAGTACTTC
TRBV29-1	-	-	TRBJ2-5	CSGTETGNQETQYF	TGCAGCGGAACAGAAACCGGTAACCAAGAGACCCAGTACTTC
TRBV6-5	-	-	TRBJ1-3	CASSSTPSSGNTIYF	TGTGCCAGCAGCTCGACACCGAGCTCTGGAAACACCATATATTTT
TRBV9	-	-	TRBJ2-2	CASSFLPYAQTGNTGELFF	TGTGCCAGCAGCTTCCTTCCCTATGCCCAGACAGGGAACACCGGGGAGCTGTTTTTT
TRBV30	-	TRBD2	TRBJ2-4	CAWSGLARDPKNIQYF	TGTGCCTGGAGTGGACTAGCGAGAGATCCCAAAAACATTCAGTACTTC
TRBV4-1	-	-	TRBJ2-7	CASSQLEGGGGYEQYF	TGCGCCAGCAGCCAACTAGAGGGGGGGGGCGGGTACGAGCAGTACTTC
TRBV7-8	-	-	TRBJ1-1	CASSLAQGVIAAGGAFF	TGTGCCAGCAGCTTAGCCCAAGGCGTGATAGCGGCGGGTGGAGCTTTCTTT
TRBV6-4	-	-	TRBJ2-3	CASKIQASTDTQYF	TGTGCCAGCAAGATCCAGGCTAGCACAGATACGCAGTATTTT
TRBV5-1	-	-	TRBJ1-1	CASSFRQGNTEAFF	TGCGCCAGCAGCTTTCGGCAGGGAAACACTGAAGCTTTCTTT
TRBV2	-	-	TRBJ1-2	CAPSGYTF	TGTGCCCCGAGTGGCTACACCTTC
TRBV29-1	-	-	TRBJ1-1	CSVAGGPSTEAFF	TGCAGCGTTGCCGGGGGTCCGAGCACTGAAGCTTTCTTT
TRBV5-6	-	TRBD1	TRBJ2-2	CASSRTGGTGELFF	TGTGCCAGCAGCCGGACAGGGGGTACCGGGGAGCTGTTTTTT
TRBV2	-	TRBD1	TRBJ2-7	CASSIIPGQGYEQYF	TGTGCCAGTTCCATTATTCCGGGACAGGGGTACGAGCAGTACTTC
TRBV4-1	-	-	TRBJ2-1	CASSQVPSAVNNEQFF	TGCGCCAGCAGCCAAGTCCCTTCAGCGGTAAACAATGAGCAGTTCTTC
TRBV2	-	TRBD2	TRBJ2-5	CASSRDSGGETQYF	TGTGCCAGCAGCCGGGACTCCGGGGGGGAGACCCAGTACTTC
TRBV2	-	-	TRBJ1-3	CASSMYGSGNTIYF	TGTGCCAGCAGTATGTACGGCTCTGGAAACACCATATATTTT
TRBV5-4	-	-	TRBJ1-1	CASSLGDRGTEAFF	TGTGCCAGCAGCTTGGGCGACCGGGGCACTGAAGCTTTCTTT
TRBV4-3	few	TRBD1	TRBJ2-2	CASSQSDRDLNTGELFF	TGCGCCAGCAGCCAAAGCGACAGGGACCTGAACACCGGGGAGCTGTTTTTT
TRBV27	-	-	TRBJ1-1	CASSSTPKNTEAFF	TGTGCCAGCAGTTCGACACCAAAGAACACTGAAGCTTTCTTT
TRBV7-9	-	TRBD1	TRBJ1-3	CASSADRAGNTIYF	TGTGCCAGCAGCGCCGACAGGGCCGGAAACACCATATATTTT